This T cell receptor (beta chain) was observed in a study of glioma-infiltrating T cells. Points from the study as a whole: Only very few CDR3 sequences appeared in both tissue and blood.

Using RNA template, CDR3s of TCR alpha and beta were amplified with iRepertoire arm-PCR. MiXCR was run by TCRdb on the multiplex PCR reads, yielding one entry per CDR3 protein. Seen here are some 190,000 distinct CDR3 sequences, about 32% observed once, and the top ten hold around 20%. This clonotype was picked up many times. Its antigen is still unknown. With 5 bases removed from V and 5 bases from J, the gap between germline ends came to 19 bases. The CDR3 sequence is 16 residues long. From germline, CDR1 is SGHVS and CDR2 FNYEAQ. The sequenced sample was glioma tissue, nonneoplastic brain tissue, or PBMCs (not recorded which). The J gene is TRBJ2-1, the V gene TRBV7-6; D possibly corresponds to TRBD2 (6 bases). The sequence was obtained from a human donor with low-grade glioma or glioblastoma, undergoing nonglioma brain surgery, or in good health (not recorded which). The CDR3 is CASSVPQTGENNEQFF. The DNA for the CDR3 is TGTGCCAGCAGCGTCCCCCAAACGGGAGAGAACAATGAGCAGTTCTTC.